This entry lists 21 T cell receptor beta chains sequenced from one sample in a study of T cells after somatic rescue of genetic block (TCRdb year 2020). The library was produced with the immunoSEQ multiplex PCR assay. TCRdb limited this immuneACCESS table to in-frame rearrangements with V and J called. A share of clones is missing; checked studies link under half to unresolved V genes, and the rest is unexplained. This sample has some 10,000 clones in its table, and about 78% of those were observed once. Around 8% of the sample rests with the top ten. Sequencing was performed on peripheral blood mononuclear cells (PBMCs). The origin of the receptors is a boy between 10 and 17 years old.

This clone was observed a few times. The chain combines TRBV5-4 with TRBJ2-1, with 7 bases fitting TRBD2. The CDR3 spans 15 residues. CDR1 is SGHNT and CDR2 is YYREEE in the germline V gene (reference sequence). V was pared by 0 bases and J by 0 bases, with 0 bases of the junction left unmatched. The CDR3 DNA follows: TGTGCCAGCAGCTTGGAGCGGGGCTCCTACAATGAGCAGTTCTTC. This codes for CASSLERGSYNEQFF.

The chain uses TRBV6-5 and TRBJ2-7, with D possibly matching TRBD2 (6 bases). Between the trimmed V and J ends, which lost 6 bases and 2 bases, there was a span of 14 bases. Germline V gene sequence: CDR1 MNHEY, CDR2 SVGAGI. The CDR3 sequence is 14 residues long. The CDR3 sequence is CASSRAGGAYEQYF. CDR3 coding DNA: TGTGCCAGCAGCCGCGCTGGAGGGGCCTACGAGCAGTACTTC.

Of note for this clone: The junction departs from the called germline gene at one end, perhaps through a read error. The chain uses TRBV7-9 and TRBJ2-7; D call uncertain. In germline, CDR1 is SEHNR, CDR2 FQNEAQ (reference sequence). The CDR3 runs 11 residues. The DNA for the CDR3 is TGTGCCAGCGGTCCTCCCTACGAGCTGTACTTC. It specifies CASGPPYELYF. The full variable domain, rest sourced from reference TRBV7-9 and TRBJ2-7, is DTGVSQNPRHKITKRGQNVTFRCDPISEHNRLYWYRQTLGQGPEFLTYFQNEAQLEKSRLLSDRFSAERPKGSFSTLEIQRTEQGDSAMYLCASGPPYELYFGPGTRLTVT.

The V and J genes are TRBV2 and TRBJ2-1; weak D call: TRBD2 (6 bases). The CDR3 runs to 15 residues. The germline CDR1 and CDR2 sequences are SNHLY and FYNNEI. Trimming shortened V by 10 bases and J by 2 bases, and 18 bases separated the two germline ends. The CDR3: CAILSLGGAYNEQFF. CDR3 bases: TGTGCCATCCTCAGTTTGGGGGGAGCCTACAATGAGCAGTTCTTC.

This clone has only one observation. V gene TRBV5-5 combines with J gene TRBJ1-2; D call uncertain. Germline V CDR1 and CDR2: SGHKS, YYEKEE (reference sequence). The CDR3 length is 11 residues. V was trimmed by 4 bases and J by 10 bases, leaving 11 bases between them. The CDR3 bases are TGTGCCAGCAGCGGCCCGGGTAACTACACCTTC. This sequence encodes CASSGPGNYTF.

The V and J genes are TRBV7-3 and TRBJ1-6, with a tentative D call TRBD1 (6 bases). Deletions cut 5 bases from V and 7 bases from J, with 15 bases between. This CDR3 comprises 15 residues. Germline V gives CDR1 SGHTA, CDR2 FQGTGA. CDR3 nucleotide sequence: TGTGCCAGCAGCCGAGATAGGGGGAGAAATTCACCCCTCCACTTT. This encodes CASSRDRGRNSPLHF.

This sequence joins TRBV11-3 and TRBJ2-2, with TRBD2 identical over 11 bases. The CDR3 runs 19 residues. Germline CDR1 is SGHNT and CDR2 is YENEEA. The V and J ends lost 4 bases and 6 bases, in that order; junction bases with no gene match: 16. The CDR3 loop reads CASSYLAGGPRRPAGELFF. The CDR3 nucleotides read TGTGCCAGCAGCTATTTAGCGGGAGGGCCTCGACGTCCCGCCGGGGAGCTGTTTTTT.

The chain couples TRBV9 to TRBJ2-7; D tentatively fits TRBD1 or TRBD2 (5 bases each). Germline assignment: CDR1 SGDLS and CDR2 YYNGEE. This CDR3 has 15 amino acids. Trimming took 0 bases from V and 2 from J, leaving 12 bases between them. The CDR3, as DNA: TGTGCCAGCAGCGTAGAAAGTGGGGGAACCTACGAGCAGTACTTC. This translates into CASSVESGGTYEQYF.

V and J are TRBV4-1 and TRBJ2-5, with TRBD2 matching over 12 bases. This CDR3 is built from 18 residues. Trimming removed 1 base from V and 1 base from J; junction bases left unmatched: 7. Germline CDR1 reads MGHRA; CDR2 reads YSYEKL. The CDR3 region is CASSQVPSGGAAQETQYF. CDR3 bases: TGCGCCAGCAGCCAAGTTCCTAGCGGGGGGGCGGCCCAAGAGACCCAGTACTTC.

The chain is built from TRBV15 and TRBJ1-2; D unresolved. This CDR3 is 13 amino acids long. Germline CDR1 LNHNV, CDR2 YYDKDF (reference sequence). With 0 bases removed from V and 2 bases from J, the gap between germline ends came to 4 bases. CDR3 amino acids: CATSRDENYGYTF. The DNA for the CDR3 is TGTGCCACCAGCAGAGATGAGAACTATGGCTACACCTTC.

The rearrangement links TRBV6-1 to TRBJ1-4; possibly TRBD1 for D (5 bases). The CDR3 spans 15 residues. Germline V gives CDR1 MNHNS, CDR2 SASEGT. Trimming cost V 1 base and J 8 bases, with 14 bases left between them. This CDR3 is CASSEVGGTGEKLFF. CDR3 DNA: TGTGCCAGCAGTGAAGTCGGGGGTACGGGGGAAAAACTGTTTTTT.

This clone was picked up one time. CDR3 loop: CSVGGGLASNEQFF. The CDR3 coding sequence is TGCAGCGTGGGTGGGGGACTAGCGTCGAATGAGCAGTTCTTC. The chain is built from TRBV29-1 and TRBJ2-1; 10 bases match TRBD2. J lost 7 bases, V lost 6 bases, and 9 bases had no gene match. This CDR3 comprises 14 residues. The germline V gene has CDR1 SQVTM and CDR2 ANQGSEA.

The CDR3 here is CASSSQTSRGTQYF. Written as DNA, the CDR3 is TGTGCCAGCAGCTCCCAGACTAGCCGTGGTACGCAGTATTTT. V and J are TRBV11-2 and TRBJ2-3; 7 bases map to TRBD2. There are 14 residues in the CDR3. The V gene's germline CDR1 is SGHAT and CDR2 FQNNGV. Trimming removed 4 bases from V and 8 bases from J; junction bases left unmatched: 9. Using reference TRBV11-2 and TRBJ2-3 for the parts outside the CDR3, the full variable domain is EAGVAQSPRYKIIEKRQSVAFWCNPISGHATLYWYQQILGQGPKLLIQFQNNGVVDDSQLPKDRFSAERLKGVDSTLKIQPAKLEDSAVYLCASSSQTSRGTQYFGPGTRLTVL.

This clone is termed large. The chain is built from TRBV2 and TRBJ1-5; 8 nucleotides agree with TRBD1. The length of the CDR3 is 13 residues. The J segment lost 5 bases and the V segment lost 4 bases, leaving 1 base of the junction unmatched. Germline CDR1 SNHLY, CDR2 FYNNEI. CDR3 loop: CASSAGGDQPQHF. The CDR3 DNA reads TGTGCCAGCAGTGCAGGGGGCGATCAGCCCCAGCATTTT.

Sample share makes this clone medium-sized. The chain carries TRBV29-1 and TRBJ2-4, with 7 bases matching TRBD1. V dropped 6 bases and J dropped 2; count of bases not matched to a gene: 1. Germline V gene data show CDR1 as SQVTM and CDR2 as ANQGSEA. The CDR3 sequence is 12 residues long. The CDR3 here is CSVRGSKNIQYF. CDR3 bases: TGCAGCGTCAGGGGGTCCAAAAACATTCAGTACTTC.

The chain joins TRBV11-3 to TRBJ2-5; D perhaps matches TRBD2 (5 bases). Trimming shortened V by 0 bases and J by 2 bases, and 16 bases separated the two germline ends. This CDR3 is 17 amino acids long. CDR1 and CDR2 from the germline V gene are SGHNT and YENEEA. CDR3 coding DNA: TGTGCCAGCAGCTTAGATGAGAACATACGGGGACAAGAGACCCAGTACTTC. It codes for CASSLDENIRGQETQYF. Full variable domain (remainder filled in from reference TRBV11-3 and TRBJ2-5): EAGVVQSPRYKIIEKKQPVAFWCNPISGHNTLYWYLQNLGQGPELLIRYENEEAVDDSQLPKDRFSAERLKGVDSTLKIQPAELGDSAVYLCASSLDENIRGQETQYFGPGTRLLVL.

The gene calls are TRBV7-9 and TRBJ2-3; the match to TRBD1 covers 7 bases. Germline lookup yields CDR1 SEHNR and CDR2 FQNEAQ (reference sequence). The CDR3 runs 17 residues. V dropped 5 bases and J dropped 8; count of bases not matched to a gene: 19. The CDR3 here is CASSHTDRITQRATQYF. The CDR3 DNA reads TGTGCCAGCAGCCACACGGACAGGATAACCCAGAGGGCTACGCAGTATTTT.

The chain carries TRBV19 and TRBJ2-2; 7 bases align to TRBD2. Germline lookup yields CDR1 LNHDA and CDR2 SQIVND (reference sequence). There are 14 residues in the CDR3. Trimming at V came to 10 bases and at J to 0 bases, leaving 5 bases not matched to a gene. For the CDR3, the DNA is TGTGCCACAAAGGGGACTACGAACACCGGGGAGCTGTTTTTT. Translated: CATKGTTNTGELFF.

Here the CDR3 DNA reads TGTGCCAGCAGTTACCTGGCGGGGACCGGGGAGCTGTTTTTT. It translates to CASSYLAGTGELFF. The V call is TRBV11-2, the J call TRBJ2-2; perhaps TRBD2 as D (6 bases). Trimming took off 6 bases at V and 5 bases at J, with 13 bases between the two ends. This CDR3 is 14 amino acids long. Per germline, CDR1 SGHAT and CDR2 FQNNGV.

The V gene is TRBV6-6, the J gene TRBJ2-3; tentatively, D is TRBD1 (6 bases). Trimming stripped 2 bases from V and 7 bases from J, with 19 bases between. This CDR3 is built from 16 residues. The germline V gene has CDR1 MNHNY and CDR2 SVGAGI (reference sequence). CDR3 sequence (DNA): TGTGCCAGCAGTTACGCGATTACAGGGCGCGGTAATACGCAGTATTTT. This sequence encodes CASSYAITGRGNTQYF.

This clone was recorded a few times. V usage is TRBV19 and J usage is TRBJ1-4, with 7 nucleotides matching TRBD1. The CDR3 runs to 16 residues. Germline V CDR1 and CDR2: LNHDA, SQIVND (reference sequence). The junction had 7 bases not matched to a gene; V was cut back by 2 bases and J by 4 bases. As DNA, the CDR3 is TGTGCCAGTAGTATAAGGGGACAGAGTCTTAATGAAAAACTGTTTTTT. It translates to CASSIRGQSLNEKLFF.